The count of the clone carrying this T cell receptor (beta chain) is one. Antigen specificity is unknown. These data originate in a study of cytomegalovirus exposure and HLA in healthy donors. Broader study findings: That first-cohort TCR clusters tended to co-occur in the roughly 110 validation repertoires was found in a later analysis. There were three CMV-associated chains whose specificity for CMV antigens was confirmed in vitro.

Clones were read by immunoSEQ multiplex PCR, and TCRdb kept only the in-frame ones, dropping some. The profile shows 65,000 to 80,000 clones, roughly 94% of them singletons. This CDR3 region has 15 residues. V shed 6 bases, J shed 1 base, and the junction held 9 bases outside the gene matches. Germline values: CDR1 MDHEN, CDR2 SYDVKM. The J gene is TRBJ2-7, the V gene TRBV28; 7 positions agree with TRBD2. Sequences were obtained from PBMCs. The source is a woman between 18 and 29 years old in good health and CMV-seropositive. The CDR3 nucleotides are TGTGCCAGCAGGCTCCGCGGGGGTAAGTCCTACGAGCAGTACTTC. It is translated as CASRLRGGKSYEQYF.